This T cell receptor (beta chain) was recovered during a study of CD4 T cells in relation to SARS-CoV-2 and coronaviruses. Naive and memory CD4+ T cell DNA was deep-sequenced without culture. Sequenced by immunoSEQ multiplex PCR; TCRdb stores in-frame clones only, minus some. Of approximately 70,000 clones detected, over 90% appear once; the ten largest clones hold approximately 0.2%. The study's findings and limits: Each donor contributed either pre-pandemic or post-infection samples, not both. The assay detects memory recall responses, not culture-primed primary responses. This crossreactivity analysis covered spike protein alone, no other viral proteins.

V gave up 2 bases and J gave up 6 bases; unmatched junction bases: 6. The CDR3 loop spans 17 amino acids. Germline loops: CDR1 ENHRY, CDR2 SYGVKD. On this clone: Its matching antigen is unknown.

CD4+ T cells from unexposed donors were obtained before the COVID-19 pandemic (2011-2018). The sequenced sample consisted of naive CD4+ T cells from PBMCs. As to subset: naive CD4+ T cells isolated by negative enrichment. The rearrangement uses TRBV10-3 and TRBJ2-2; 13 positions match TRBD2. This TCR was sampled from a human donor in good health. The CDR3 coding sequence is TGTGCCATCAGTGAGCCTACTAGCGGGAGGGGATCCGGGGAGCTGTTTTTT. It yields the protein CAISEPTSGRGSGELFF.